This is a list of T cell receptor beta chains from one sample in a study of persistence of HIV-infected CD4 T cells. Their antigens remain unidentified. Measured with immunoSEQ multiplex PCR; TCRdb has only the in-frame clones, and not every one. The profile shows about 9,200 clones, roughly 85% of them singletons. This specimen was CD4+ T cells sorted from PBMCs after approximately 19-hour stimulation, taken from a patient who received antiretroviral therapy. The receptors were sampled from an adult woman with HIV who was CMV-seropositive. Both conserved end residues are part of each CDR3.

CASKSGTRNTEAFF	TRBV19	TRBJ1-1	14
CASSYGRLDSNQPQHF	TRBV6-6	TRBJ1-5	16
CAPSPGVGELFPLHF	TRBV23-1	TRBJ1-6	15
CSVARDLQETQYF	TRBV29-1	TRBJ2-5	13
CASSLVTPGETQYF	TRBV5-1	TRBJ2-5	14
CASSLDSSGSSDTQYF	TRBV5-1	TRBJ2-3	16
CASRTGTAGNQPQHF	TRBV6-5	TRBJ1-5	15
CASSLAGGSTDTQYF	TRBV4-3	TRBJ2-3	15
CASSHRGRENSPLHF	TRBV3-1/TRBV3-2	TRBJ1-6	15
CASSLARSNEQFF	TRBV18	TRBJ2-1	13
CASSQVGRGEGEKLFF	TRBV4-2	TRBJ1-4	16
CASSQGGMGGNEQFF	TRBV4-3	TRBJ2-1	15
CSVGTGGTGANVLTF	TRBV29-1	TRBJ2-6	15
CASSPGNYNEQFF	TRBV18	TRBJ2-1	13
CASSLTREAFF	TRBV12-3/TRBV12-4	TRBJ1-1	11
CATCLRENTEAFF	TRBV10-3	TRBJ1-1	13
CASSLAITGYGYTF	TRBV11-1	TRBJ1-2	14
CASSWTSRDGYTF	TRBV12-3/TRBV12-4	TRBJ1-2	13
CATRVSRESTQYF	TRBV24-1	TRBJ2-3	13
CASSVVGSWNQPQHF	TRBV2	TRBJ1-5	15
CASLNQGSNQPQHF	TRBV6-5	TRBJ1-5	14
CASSLDGGVNQPQHF	TRBV7-3	TRBJ1-5	15
CASSYRTDYGYTF	TRBV6-6	TRBJ1-2	13
CASRRDPDNSPLHF	TRBV28	TRBJ1-6	14
CASSFGSGAYNEQFF	TRBV5-6	TRBJ2-1	15
CASGGGAGDNNEQFF	TRBV7-6	TRBJ2-1	15
CASSQTGRKDGYTF	TRBV3-1/TRBV3-2	TRBJ1-2	14
CASSLEGKYEQYF	TRBV5-1	TRBJ2-7	13
CASSLGPRRRAFF	TRBV7-3	TRBJ1-1	13
CASSESVYGYTF	TRBV6-1	TRBJ1-2	12
CASSSPRQGRYNSPLHF	TRBV9	TRBJ1-6	17
CASSFGTRAEKLFF	TRBV19	TRBJ1-4	14